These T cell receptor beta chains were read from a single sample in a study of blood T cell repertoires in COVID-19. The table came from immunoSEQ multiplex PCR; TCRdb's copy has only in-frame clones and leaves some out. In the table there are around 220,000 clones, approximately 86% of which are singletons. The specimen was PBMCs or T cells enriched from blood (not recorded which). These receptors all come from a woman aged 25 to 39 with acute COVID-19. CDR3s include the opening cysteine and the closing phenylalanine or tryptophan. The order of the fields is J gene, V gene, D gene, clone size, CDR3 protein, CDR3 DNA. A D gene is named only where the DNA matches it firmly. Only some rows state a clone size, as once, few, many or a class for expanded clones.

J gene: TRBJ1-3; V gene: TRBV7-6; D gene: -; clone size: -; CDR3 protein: CASSLGAGASGNTIYF; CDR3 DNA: TGTGCCAGCAGCTTAGGGGCTGGCGCGTCTGGAAACACCATATATTTT
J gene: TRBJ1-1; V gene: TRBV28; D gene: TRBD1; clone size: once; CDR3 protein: CASGDRGPAEAFF; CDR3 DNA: TGTGCCAGCGGGGACAGGGGGCCCGCTGAAGCTTTCTTT
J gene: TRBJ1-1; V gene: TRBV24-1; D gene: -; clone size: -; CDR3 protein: CATSERGFGVTEAFF; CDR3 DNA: TGTGCCACCAGTGAGCGGGGATTTGGTGTAACTGAAGCTTTCTTT
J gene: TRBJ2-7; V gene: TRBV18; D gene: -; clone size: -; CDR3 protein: CASSPVDSSYEQYF; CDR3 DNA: TGTGCCAGCTCACCCGTCGACAGTTCCTACGAGCAGTACTTC
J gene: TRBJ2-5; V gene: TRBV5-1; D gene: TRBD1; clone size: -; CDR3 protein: CASSLGLGQGLETQYF; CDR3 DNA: TGCGCCAGCAGCTTGGGACTCGGACAGGGGCTAGAGACCCAGTACTTC
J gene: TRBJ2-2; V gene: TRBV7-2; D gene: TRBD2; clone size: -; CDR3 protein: CASSQTSGRAPGELFF; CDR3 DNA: TGTGCCAGCAGCCAAACTAGCGGGAGGGCCCCCGGGGAGCTGTTTTTT
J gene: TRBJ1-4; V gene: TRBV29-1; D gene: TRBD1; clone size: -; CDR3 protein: CSAGQPNEKLFF; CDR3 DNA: TGCAGCGCGGGACAGCCGAACGAAAAACTGTTTTTT
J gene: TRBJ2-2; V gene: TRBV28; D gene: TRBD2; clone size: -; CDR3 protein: CASGSGVPGELFF; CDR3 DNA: TGTGCCAGCGGGAGCGGGGTTCCCGGGGAGCTGTTTTTT
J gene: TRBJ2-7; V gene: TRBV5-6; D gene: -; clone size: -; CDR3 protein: CASSLGGPNYEQYF; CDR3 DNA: TGTGCCAGCAGCTTGGGAGGTCCTAACTACGAGCAGTACTTC
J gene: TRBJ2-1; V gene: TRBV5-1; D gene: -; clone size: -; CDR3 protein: CASSLVPDSYNEQFF; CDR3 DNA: TGCGCCAGCAGCTTGGTTCCGGACAGTTACAATGAGCAGTTCTTC
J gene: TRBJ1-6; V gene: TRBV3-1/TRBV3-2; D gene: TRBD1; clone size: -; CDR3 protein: CASSQVFGQGSSPLHF; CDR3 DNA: TGTGCCAGCAGCCAAGTGTTCGGACAGGGAAGTTCACCCCTCCACTTT
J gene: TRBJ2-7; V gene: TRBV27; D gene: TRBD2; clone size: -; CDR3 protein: CASSSRLAGVLYEQYF; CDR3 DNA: TGTGCCAGCAGTTCACGACTAGCGGGAGTATTGTACGAGCAGTACTTC
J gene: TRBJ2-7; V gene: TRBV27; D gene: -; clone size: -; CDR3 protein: CASSLAGPSSYEQYF; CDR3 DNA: TGTGCCAGCAGTTTAGCGGGACCGAGCTCCTACGAGCAGTACTTC
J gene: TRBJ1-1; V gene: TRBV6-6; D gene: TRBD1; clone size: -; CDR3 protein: CASSYRGQGAAAFF; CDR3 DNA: TGTGCCAGCAGTTACCGCGGGCAGGGGGCGGCAGCTTTCTTT
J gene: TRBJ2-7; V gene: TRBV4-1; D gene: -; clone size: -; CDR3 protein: CASSQARSSEQYF; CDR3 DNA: TGCGCCAGCAGCCAAGCGAGATCGTCCGAGCAGTACTTC
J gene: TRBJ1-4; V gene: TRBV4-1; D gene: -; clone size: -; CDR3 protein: CASSPSTFEELNEKLFF; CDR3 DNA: TGCGCCAGCAGCCCCTCTACATTCGAGGAGTTAAATGAAAAACTGTTTTTT
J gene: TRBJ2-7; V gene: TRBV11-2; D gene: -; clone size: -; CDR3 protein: CASSLDRAGTYEQYF; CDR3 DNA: TGTGCCAGCAGCTTAGATCGCGCAGGAACCTACGAGCAGTACTTC
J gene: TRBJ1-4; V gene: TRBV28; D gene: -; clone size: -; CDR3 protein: CASSPYATNEKLFF; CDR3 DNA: TGTGCCAGCAGCCCTTATGCAACTAATGAAAAACTGTTTTTT
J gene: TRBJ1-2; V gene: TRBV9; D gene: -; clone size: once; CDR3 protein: CASSVDGGADYGYTF; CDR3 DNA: TGTGCCAGCAGCGTAGATGGGGGCGCGGACTATGGCTACACCTTC
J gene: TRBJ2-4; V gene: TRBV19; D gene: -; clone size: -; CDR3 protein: CASSKEEWPKNIQYF; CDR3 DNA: TGTGCCAGTAGTAAAGAGGAGTGGCCCAAAAACATTCAGTACTTC